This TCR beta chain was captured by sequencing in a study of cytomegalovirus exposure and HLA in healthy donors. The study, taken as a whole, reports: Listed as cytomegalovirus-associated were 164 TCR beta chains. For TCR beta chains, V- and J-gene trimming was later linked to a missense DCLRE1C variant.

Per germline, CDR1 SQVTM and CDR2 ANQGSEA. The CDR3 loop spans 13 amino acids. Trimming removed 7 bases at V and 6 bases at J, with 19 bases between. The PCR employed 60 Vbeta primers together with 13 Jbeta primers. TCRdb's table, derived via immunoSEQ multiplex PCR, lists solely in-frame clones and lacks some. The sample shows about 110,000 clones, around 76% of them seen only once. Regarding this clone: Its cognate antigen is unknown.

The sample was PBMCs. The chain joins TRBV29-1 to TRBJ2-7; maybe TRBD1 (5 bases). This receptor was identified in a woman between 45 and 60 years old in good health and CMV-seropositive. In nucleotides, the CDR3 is TGCAGCGCTCCGGACACCTCGGGTGGCGAGCAGTACTTC. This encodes CSAPDTSGGEQYF.